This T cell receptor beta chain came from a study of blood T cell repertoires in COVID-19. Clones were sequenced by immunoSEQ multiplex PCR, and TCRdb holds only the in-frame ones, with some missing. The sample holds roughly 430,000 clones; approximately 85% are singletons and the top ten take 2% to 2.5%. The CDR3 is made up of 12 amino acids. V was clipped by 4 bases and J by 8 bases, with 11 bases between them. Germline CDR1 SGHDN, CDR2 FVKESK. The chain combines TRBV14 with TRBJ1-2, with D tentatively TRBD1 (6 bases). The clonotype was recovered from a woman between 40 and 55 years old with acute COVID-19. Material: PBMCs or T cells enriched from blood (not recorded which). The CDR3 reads CASSLTGYGYTF. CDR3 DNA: TGTGCCAGCAGCCTTACAGGGTACGGCTACACCTTC.